The sequence of this T cell receptor (beta chain) was determined in a study of brain T cells in children with intractable seizures. Findings and limits, study-wide: Pre- and post-surgery blood differed in depth, so pre-surgery absences may be undersampling. Patients' HCMV serostatus was unknown; virus specificity rests on CDR3 similarity alone.

Surgery cases with the highest brain T cell transcript signatures were chosen for sequencing. On this clone: Its target is not known.

Generated by immunoSEQ multiplex PCR, the TCRdb table keeps only in-frame clones and is missing some. The sample carries about 80,000 clones, about 93% recorded once. The CDR3 consists of 17 residues. J lost 7 bases, V lost 6 bases, and 18 bases had no gene match. CDR1 MNHEY and CDR2 SVGEGT come from the germline V gene. The genes are TRBV6-2 or TRBV6-3 and TRBJ2-1; 7 bases match TRBD1. The sequence came from a girl aged 2 to 10 with Rasmussen encephalitis and intractable seizures. The specimen was peripheral blood, collected at surgery. CDR3 residues: CASSPMHNTGVRNEQFF. The CDR3 coding sequence is TGTGCCAGCAGCCCAATGCACAATACAGGGGTTAGAAATGAGCAGTTCTTC.